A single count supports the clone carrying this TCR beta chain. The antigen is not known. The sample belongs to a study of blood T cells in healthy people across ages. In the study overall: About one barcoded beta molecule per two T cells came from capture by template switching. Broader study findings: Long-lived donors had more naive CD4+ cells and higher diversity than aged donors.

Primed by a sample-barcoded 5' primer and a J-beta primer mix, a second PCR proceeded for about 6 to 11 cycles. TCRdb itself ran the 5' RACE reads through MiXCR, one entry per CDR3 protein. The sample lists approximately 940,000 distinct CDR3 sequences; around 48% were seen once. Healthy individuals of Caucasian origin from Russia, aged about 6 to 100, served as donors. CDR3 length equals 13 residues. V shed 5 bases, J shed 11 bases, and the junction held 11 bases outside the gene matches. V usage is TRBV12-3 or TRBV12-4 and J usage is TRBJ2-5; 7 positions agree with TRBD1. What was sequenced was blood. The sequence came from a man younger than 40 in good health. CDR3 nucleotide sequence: TGTGCCAGCAGTCACAGGGGATGGTATGAGCAGTACTTC. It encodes CASSHRGWYEQYF.